This passage covers 22 T cell receptor beta chains from one sample sequenced in a study of response to subunit inactivated influenza vaccine. TCRdb recomputed calls from the RT-PCR reads with MiXCR, one row per CDR3 protein. The sample lists around 580,000 distinct CDR3 sequences; about 10% were seen once. The source was PBMCs from blood, collected on the day of vaccination. Every receptor here comes from a man over 45 who received an inactivated influenza vaccine.

This clonotype was seen ten or more times. V usage is TRBV5-1 and J usage is TRBJ2-2; the D is unclear. V was pared by 0 bases and J by 4 bases, with 7 bases between. Germline V gene lookup returns CDR1 SGHRS and CDR2 YFSETQ. The CDR3 totals 14 residues. CDR3 region: CASSLESVTGELFF. The DNA for the CDR3 is TGCGCCAGCAGCTTGGAATCCGTCACCGGGGAGCTGTTTTTT.

This clonotype was counted at least ten times. The V and J genes are TRBV12-3 or TRBV12-4 and TRBJ2-3; D gene ambiguous. Trimming cost V 3 bases and J 2 bases, with 15 bases left between them. This CDR3 comprises 16 residues. The CDR3 DNA is TGTGCCAGCAGTTTTAGTAGCCTTCAAAACACAGATACGCAGTATTTT. Protein product: CASSFSSLQNTDTQYF.

Worth noting for this clonotype: A much larger clone differs by one base, so this may be a read error. V is TRBV7-9 and J is TRBJ2-2; unclear D gene. CDR1 and CDR2 from the germline V gene are SEHNR and FQNEAQ (reference sequence). The CDR3 extends over 15 amino acids. Trimming took 7 bases from V and 2 from J, leaving 14 bases between them. The CDR3 spells CASKPASSNTGELFF. Written as DNA, the CDR3 is TGTGCCAGCAAGCCAGCGTCTTCCAACACCGGGGAGCTGTTTTTT.

The table lists this clonotype with a few counts. This sequence joins TRBV6-2 or TRBV6-3 and TRBJ2-7; 9 bases align to TRBD1. The CDR3 covers 16 residues. The germline gives CDR1 MNHEY, CDR2 SVGEGT. Losses at the gene ends were 8 bases for V and 1 base for J; bases not matched to a gene: 12. The DNA of the CDR3 is TGTGCCAGCGGCGATCCGGGACAGGGCGGGTCCTACGAGCAGTACTTC. It codes for CASGDPGQGGSYEQYF.

This clonotype was counted at least ten times. The J gene is TRBJ1-1, the V gene TRBV29-1, with D perhaps TRBD1 (5 bases). The CDR3 spans 14 residues. The germline V gene encodes CDR1 SQVTM and CDR2 ANQGSEA. V was cut by 4 bases and J by 3 bases, with 15 bases left in between. The CDR3 sequence: CSVVGGSRDTEAFF. The CDR3 nucleotides read TGCAGCGTTGTGGGGGGTAGTCGGGACACTGAAGCTTTCTTT.

The chain recombines TRBV20-1 with TRBJ1-4; D is possibly TRBD1 (5 bases). Per germline, CDR1 DFQATT and CDR2 SNEGSKA (reference sequence). V lost 4 bases, J lost 4 bases, and 16 bases lay in between. The CDR3 loop spans 15 amino acids. The CDR3 loop is CSAMGARGFNEKLFF. For the CDR3, the DNA is TGCAGTGCTATGGGTGCGCGGGGGTTTAATGAAAAACTGTTTTTT.

The sample holds a few counts of this clonotype. The rearrangement links TRBV29-1 to TRBJ2-1, with TRBD1 matching over 10 bases. The germline gives CDR1 SQVTM, CDR2 ANQGSEA. The CDR3 covers 16 residues. V was clipped by 0 bases and J by 1 base; unmatched bases: 3. CDR3: CSVEDRDRGSYNEQFF. The CDR3, as DNA: TGCAGCGTTGAAGATCGGGACAGGGGATCCTACAATGAGCAGTTCTTC.

Ten or more counts support this clonotype. This chain connects TRBV4-1 to TRBJ2-5, with 11 bases matching TRBD2. The CDR3 has 16 residues. The junction had 8 bases not matched to a gene; V was cut back by 1 base and J by 7 bases. Germline CDR1 MGHRA, CDR2 YSYEKL. Here the CDR3 reads CASSQGLAGTPGTQYF. The CDR3 DNA reads as TGCGCCAGCAGCCAAGGACTAGCGGGGACCCCAGGGACCCAGTACTTC.

This clonotype has more than one count but fewer than ten. This chain connects TRBV19 to TRBJ1-1; unclear D gene. Germline-derived CDR1 and CDR2 are LNHDA and SQIVND (reference sequence). The CDR3 totals 15 residues. V gave up 1 base and J gave up 0 bases, with 9 bases separating them. The CDR3: CASSIGGKLNTEAFF. In nucleotides, the CDR3 is TGTGCCAGTAGTATAGGCGGGAAATTGAACACTGAAGCTTTCTTT.

The CDR3 region is CSVELRLAGRETQYF. CDR3 sequence (DNA): TGCAGCGTTGAACTACGGCTAGCGGGTAGAGAGACCCAGTACTTC. V is TRBV29-1 and J is TRBJ2-5; 8 nucleotides match TRBD2. The CDR3 has 15 amino acids. CDR1 and CDR2 (germline): SQVTM, ANQGSEA. The V and J ends lost 2 bases and 4 bases, in that order; junction bases with no gene match: 9.

In its sample, this clonotype was seen many times. The chain links TRBV20-1 to TRBJ2-7; D might be TRBD1 (6 bases). The CDR3 extends over 14 amino acids. Germline V gene data show CDR1 as DFQATT and CDR2 as SNEGSKA (reference sequence). V lost 3 bases to trimming and J lost 3 bases, with 15 bases between them. The CDR3 bases are TGCAGTGCTAGCAATTCTGGGACATACTACGAGCAGTACTTC. Protein sequence: CSASNSGTYYEQYF.

This chain joins TRBV5-1 and TRBJ2-7; TRBD2 aligns across 9 bases. The CDR3 is made up of 16 amino acids. Germline CDR1 SGHRS, CDR2 YFSETQ. V shed 3 bases, J shed 0 bases, and the junction held 7 bases outside the gene matches. This chain's CDR3 is CASSSLAGGRSYEQYF. In DNA, the CDR3 is TGCGCCAGCAGCTCCCTGGCGGGGGGGCGCTCCTACGAGCAGTACTTC. The variable domain in full, with the rest retrieved from reference TRBV5-1 and TRBJ2-7, is KAGVTQTPRYLIKTRGQQVTLSCSPISGHRSVSWYQQTPGQGLQFLFEYFSETQRNKGNFPGRFSGRQFSNSRSEMNVSTLELGDSALYLCASSSLAGGRSYEQYFGPGTRLTVT.

With regard to this clonotype: A read error may account for a junction end that differs from germline. V usage is TRBV7-9 and J usage is TRBJ1-1; D perhaps matches TRBD1 (6 bases). The CDR3 runs 15 residues. The germline V gene encodes CDR1 SEHNR and CDR2 FQNEAQ (reference sequence). CDR3 DNA sequence: TGTGCCAGCAGCCCCAGGGGCGCTTTGAACACTGAAGCTGTCTTT. Its protein is CASSPRGALNTEAVF.

This clonotype was recorded at least ten times. CDR3 DNA sequence: TGTGCCAGCAGCTCGAACAGGGGTTTGAGTTCACCCCTCCACTTT. This encodes CASSSNRGLSSPLHF. The V and J genes are TRBV7-2 and TRBJ1-6; 7 nucleotides agree with TRBD1. The J segment lost 9 bases and the V segment lost 4 bases, leaving 9 bases of the junction unmatched. This CDR3 comprises 15 residues. Germline V lookup: CDR1 SGHTA, CDR2 FQGNSA.

This clonotype appeared a few times. This chain uses TRBV6-5 with TRBJ1-5; TRBD1 matches 8 bases. CDR1 and CDR2 from the germline V gene are MNHEY and SVGAGI. The CDR3 is made up of 15 amino acids. The V segment lost 2 bases and the J segment 7 bases; nucleotides outside the gene matches: 7. CDR3 in amino acids: CASSYRGQGGQPQHF. The CDR3 nucleotides are TGTGCCAGCAGTTACCGTGGACAGGGAGGCCAGCCCCAGCATTTT.

This chain uses TRBV5-1 with TRBJ1-2; D perhaps matches TRBD1 (5 bases). Germline values: CDR1 SGHRS, CDR2 YFSETQ. The CDR3 covers 15 residues. Trimming stripped 4 bases from V and 0 bases from J, with 13 bases between. The CDR3 bases are TGCGCCAGCAGCCCCGGGACGGACACTAACTATGGCTACACCTTC. Protein product: CASSPGTDTNYGYTF.

This clonotype has a handful of counts. This sequence joins TRBV9 and TRBJ2-1; 9 bases fit TRBD2. Trimming removed 1 base from V and 6 bases from J; junction bases left unmatched: 8. The CDR3 spans 16 residues. The germline CDR1 and CDR2 sequences are SGDLS and YYNGEE. As DNA, the CDR3 is TGTGCCAGCAGCGTATCGCCAGCGGGGGGACGCAATGAGCAGTTCTTC. It encodes CASSVSPAGGRNEQFF.

The chain joins TRBV5-1 to TRBJ2-2, with D perhaps matching TRBD2 (5 bases). The germline V and J ends were trimmed by 4 bases and 3 bases, with 13 bases remaining between them. Germline loops: CDR1 SGHRS, CDR2 YFSETQ. The CDR3 spans 15 residues. CDR3 sequence (DNA): TGCGCCAGCAGCCGGACTGGACGGGACACCGGGGAGCTGTTTTTT. Translating it yields CASSRTGRDTGELFF.

This clonotype was counted at least ten times. This chain joins TRBV28 and TRBJ1-5, with 12 nucleotides matching TRBD1. The V and J ends lost 4 bases and 6 bases, in that order; junction bases with no gene match: 7. This CDR3 region has 16 residues. CDR1 and CDR2 from the germline V gene are MDHEN and SYDVKM. The CDR3 sequence: CASSSGTGGRIQPQHF. The CDR3 DNA follows: TGTGCCAGCAGTTCTGGGACAGGGGGCCGTATTCAGCCCCAGCATTTT.

This clonotype showed up just a few times. The rearrangement links TRBV5-4 to TRBJ2-1, with 9 bases lining up with TRBD2. The CDR3 contains 15 residues. With 0 bases clipped from V and 9 bases from J, the junction kept 7 bases outside the gene matches. The V gene's germline CDR1 is SGHNT and CDR2 YYREEE (reference sequence). The CDR3 protein is CASSLGGLAGSEQFF. As DNA, the CDR3 is TGTGCCAGCAGCTTGGGTGGGCTAGCGGGATCTGAGCAGTTCTTC. Looking up the rest from reference TRBV5-4 and TRBJ2-1 gives the full variable domain: ETGVTQSPTHLIKTRGQQVTLRCSSQSGHNTVSWYQQALGQGPQFIFQYYREEENGRGNFPPRFSGLQFPNYSSELNVNALELDDSALYLCASSLGGLAGSEQFFGPGTRLTVL.

The chain recombines TRBV24-1 with TRBJ2-7; D remains unclear. This CDR3 contains 13 residues. Germline CDR1 reads KGHDR; CDR2 reads SFDVKD. V lost 4 bases and J 5 bases, leaving 11 bases between the germline ends. DNA of the CDR3: TGTGCCACCAGTGACCCGTGGACCCACGAGCAGTACTTC. As protein: CATSDPWTHEQYF.

This clonotype showed up just a few times. V usage is TRBV20-1 and J usage is TRBJ2-7; TRBD1 is a possible D gene (6 bases). V gave up 0 bases and J gave up 6 bases, with 18 bases separating them. This CDR3 has 15 amino acids. Germline V CDR1 and CDR2: DFQATT, SNEGSKA (reference sequence). Here the CDR3 reads CSARDLYRERSEQYF. CDR3 DNA sequence: TGCAGTGCTAGAGATCTGTACAGGGAACGTAGCGAGCAGTACTTC.